The entry that follows covers one T cell receptor (beta chain) sequence. Clones were sequenced by immunoSEQ multiplex PCR, and TCRdb holds only the in-frame ones, with some missing. The table has a few hundred thousand clones, approximately 88% seen once. The sample belongs to a study of blood T cell repertoires in COVID-19. Across the whole study: Both acute and convalescent COVID-19 samples were obtained from the United States, Italy and Spain.

Trimming shortened V by 8 bases and J by 5 bases, and 10 bases separated the two germline ends. Looked up from germline, CDR1 is SGHNT and CDR2 is YENEEA. CDR3 length equals 11 residues. Sequenced: peripheral blood. The source of this sequence is a woman aged 25 to 39 who had recovered from COVID-19. The chain employs TRBV11-3 and TRBJ2-7, with D maybe TRBD1 (6 bases). CDR3 sequence: CASGSGDEQYF. CDR3 DNA: TGTGCCAGCGGGTCAGGGGACGAGCAGTACTTC.